These 4 T cell receptor beta chains came from one sample sequenced in a study of shared clonotypes between healthy human individuals. Using immunoSEQ multiplex PCR, the repertoire was profiled, and TCRdb retains in-frame clones only, with some absent. The sample records 550,000 to 600,000 clones, about 80% being singletons. Specimen: PBMCs. The receptors come from a woman between 35 and 50 years old in good health. Some clones in this sample may be carry-over from other donors' samples.

The gene calls are TRBV29-1 and TRBJ2-3; 7 bases align to TRBD1. Per germline, CDR1 SQVTM and CDR2 ANQGSEA. V lost 5 bases to trimming and J lost 6 bases; unmatched junction nucleotides: 8. The CDR3 runs 13 residues. CDR3 loop: CSVQKGAVDTQYF. DNA of the CDR3: TGCAGCGTTCAAAAGGGGGCTGTGGATACGCAGTATTTT.

This clone is a singleton in its sample. This chain joins TRBV28 and TRBJ2-7; 12 positions agree with TRBD2. The CDR3 loop spans 17 amino acids. The V and J ends lost 7 bases and 5 bases, in that order; junction bases with no gene match: 15. CDR1 is MDHEN and CDR2 is SYDVKM in the germline V gene. Written as DNA, the CDR3 is TGTGCCAGCACCCGAGGGGGGGCTAGCGGGAGGGACCACGAGCAGTACTTC. As protein: CASTRGGASGRDHEQYF.

For this clone: An end of the junction differs from the germline gene, which may be a read error. The gene calls are TRBV7-7 and TRBJ2-5; 10 bases are a match to TRBD1. The CDR3 sequence is 15 residues long. CDR1 and CDR2 from the germline V gene are SSHAT and FNYEAQ (reference sequence). For the CDR3, the DNA is TGTGCTAGCAGCAGACGACAGGGGGCGGGAGAGACCCAGTACTTC. This gives the protein CASSRRQGAGETQYF.

This sequence joins TRBV7-3 and TRBJ2-2, with 10 bases lining up with TRBD1. The CDR3 runs 15 residues. CDR1 and CDR2 from the germline V gene are SGHTA and FQGTGA. V lost 5 bases and J lost 7; bases outside the gene matches: 7. The CDR3: CASSKTTGGHGELFF. The CDR3 DNA is TGTGCCAGCAGCAAAACGACAGGGGGCCACGGGGAGCTGTTTTTT.